Listed below are T cell receptor beta chains from one sample, sequenced in a study of blood T cell repertoires in COVID-19. Generated by immunoSEQ multiplex PCR, the TCRdb table keeps only in-frame clones and is missing some. Here the sample spans a few hundred thousand clones, around 90% being singletons. The sequencing input was peripheral blood. The receptors here all came from a woman between 25 and 40 years old with COVID-19, enrolled during active disease. Both conserved end residues are part of each CDR3. Each record gives: D gene, clone size, V gene, J gene, CDR3 DNA, CDR3 protein. A D gene is named only where the DNA matches it firmly. Size is stated for part of the rows, as once, few or many counts, or as a class when the clone is expanded.

>.|.|TRBV10-3|TRBJ1-1
TGTGCCATCAGTCCCAACAGGGACACTGAAGCTTTCTTT
CAISPNRDTEAFF
>.|few|TRBV5-4|TRBJ2-3
TGTGCCAGCAGCTTAGGGGAATGGGGCACAGATACGCAGTATTTT
CASSLGEWGTDTQYF
>.|few|TRBV6-6|TRBJ1-1
TGTGCCAGCTGCTCTGTCAGTGAAGCTTTCTTT
CASCSVSEAFF
>TRBD1|.|TRBV5-1|TRBJ1-6
TGCGCCAGCAGCTTGGTTGGGACAGGGCCCAATTCACCCCTCCACTTT
CASSLVGTGPNSPLHF
>TRBD2|.|TRBV3-1/TRBV3-2|TRBJ2-3
TGTGCCAGCAGCCAAGACGGGAGGGGGACAGATACGCAGTATTTT
CASSQDGRGTDTQYF
>.|.|TRBV6-5|TRBJ1-4
TGTGCCAGCAGTAACCCCGGGGGGGGGAATGAAAAACTGTTTTTT
CASSNPGGGNEKLFF
>.|.|TRBV4-2|TRBJ1-5
TGTGCCAGCAGCCAAGAGGGGCAGGGACAAGGTCAGCCCCAGCATTTT
CASSQEGQGQGQPQHF
>TRBD1|.|TRBV4-1|TRBJ1-5
TGCGCCAGCGGCTGGACAGGGGACCATCAGCCCCAGCATTTT
CASGWTGDHQPQHF
>TRBD1|.|TRBV7-9|TRBJ1-1
TGTGCCAGCAGCCCGATGGGACAGATTAACACTGAAGCTTTCTTT
CASSPMGQINTEAFF
>.|.|TRBV7-2|TRBJ2-1
TGTGCCAGCGGGGGGGCTGCCTACAATGAGCAGTTCTTC
CASGGAAYNEQFF
>.|.|TRBV5-5|TRBJ2-5
TGTGCCAGCAGCTTTGGGCAGGGGGAGACCCAGTACTTC
CASSFGQGETQYF
>.|.|TRBV6-2/TRBV6-3|TRBJ1-1
TGTGCCAGCAGTACCCGAGTCACTGAAGCTTTCTTT
CASSTRVTEAFF
>.|.|TRBV27|TRBJ1-5
TGTGCCAGCAGTTCCGGGTCCCCGGGCAATCAGCCCCAGCATTTT
CASSSGSPGNQPQHF
>.|.|TRBV5-1|TRBJ1-2
TGCGCCAGCAGCTTGCCTACAGGAGATGGCTACACCTTC
CASSLPTGDGYTF
>.|.|TRBV4-3|TRBJ2-1
TGCGCCAGCAGCCAAGATTCAGGCGTAGATGAGCAGTTCTTC
CASSQDSGVDEQFF
>TRBD1|.|TRBV2|TRBJ2-1
TGTGCCAGCAGTTCCGACAGGGAAGGCTACAATGAGCAGTTCTTC
CASSSDREGYNEQFF
>.|.|TRBV20-1|TRBJ1-1
TGCAGTGCTAGTGGAAACAGGGAGAGGAGTAATGAAGCTTTCTTT
CSASGNRERSNEAFF
>.|.|TRBV7-6|TRBJ1-2
TGTGCCAGCAGCCCGAGGGGGGGGATGGTTGGCTATGGCTACACCTTC
CASSPRGGMVGYGYTF
>TRBD1|.|TRBV6-6|TRBJ1-1
TGTGCCAGCAGTCGCACCCCTACTACAGGGGGGAGGACTGAAGCTTTCTTT
CASSRTPTTGGRTEAFF
>TRBD1|.|TRBV7-2|TRBJ1-1
TGTGCCAGCAGCTTAACAGGGGGCGCAAGGACTGAAGCTTTCTTT
CASSLTGGARTEAFF
>.|.|TRBV15|TRBJ2-2
TGTGCCACCAGCAGAGATCTGACCGGGGAGCTGTTTTTT
CATSRDLTGELFF
>.|.|TRBV5-1|TRBJ2-4
TGCGCCAGCAGCTTAAAGAAAGGGGCCGACATTCAGTACTTC
CASSLKKGADIQYF
>.|.|TRBV29-1|TRBJ2-1
TGCAGCGTTCTACAGGGATCTAACAATGAGCAGTTCTTC
CSVLQGSNNEQFF
>.|few|TRBV6-2/TRBV6-3|TRBJ1-1
TGTGCCAGCAGTTACCATAGGGGGGGCACTGAAGCTTTCTTT
CASSYHRGGTEAFF
>TRBD1|.|TRBV12-3/TRBV12-4|TRBJ2-2
TGTGCCAGCAGAACAGGGGCCGGGGAGCTGTTTTTT
CASRTGAGELFF
>.|.|TRBV21-1|TRBJ2-1
TGTGCCAGCGGCCTCGCGGCTAGCGGGAGCCAACCGTCAACTGTATCCTACAATGAGCAGTTCTTC
CASGLAASGSQPSTVSYNEQFF
>.|.|TRBV20-1|TRBJ1-1
TGCAGTGCTAAGGGGGAGGGAGCTTTCTTT
CSAKGEGAFF